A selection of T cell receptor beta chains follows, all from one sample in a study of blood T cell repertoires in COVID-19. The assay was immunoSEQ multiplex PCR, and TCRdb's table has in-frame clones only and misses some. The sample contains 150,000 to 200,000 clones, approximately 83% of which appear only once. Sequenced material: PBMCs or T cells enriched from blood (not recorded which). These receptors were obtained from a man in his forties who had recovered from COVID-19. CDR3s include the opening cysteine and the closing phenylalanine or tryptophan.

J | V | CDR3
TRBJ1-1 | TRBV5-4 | CASSLAQGEAFF
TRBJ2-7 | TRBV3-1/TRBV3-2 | CASSLKTSGGATRTYEQYF
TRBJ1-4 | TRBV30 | CAWSGGQASGEKLFF
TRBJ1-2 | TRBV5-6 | CASSLAGGSSYGYTF
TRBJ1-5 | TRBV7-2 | CASSQGVHEPQHF
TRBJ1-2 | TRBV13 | CASSLGQGLPYGGYTF
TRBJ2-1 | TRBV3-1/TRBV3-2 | CASSQDLMGGLLNEQFF
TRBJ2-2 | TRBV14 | CASSRDFRTANTGELFF
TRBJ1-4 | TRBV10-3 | CAISESNSGDNEKLFF
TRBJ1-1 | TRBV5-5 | CASSSGGQGGGTEAFF
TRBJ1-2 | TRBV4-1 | CASSQGRQALYGYTF
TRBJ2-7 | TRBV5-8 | CASSLGNEKQYF
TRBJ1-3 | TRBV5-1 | CASSPLQRPGNTIYF
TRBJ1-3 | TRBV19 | CASTPTGTPGNTIYF
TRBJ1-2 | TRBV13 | CASSLTGFGGYTF
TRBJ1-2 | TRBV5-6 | CASSLLAGLLGGYTF
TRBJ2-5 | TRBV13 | CASSYSTGGQETQYF
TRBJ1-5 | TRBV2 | CASRPWTGAGNQPQHF
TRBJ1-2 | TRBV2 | CASSLGYGYTF
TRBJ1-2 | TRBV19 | CASSIGPSTANYGYTF
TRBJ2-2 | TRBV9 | CASSPGLAGPAGELFF
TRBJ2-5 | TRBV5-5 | CASSSGQLKETQYF
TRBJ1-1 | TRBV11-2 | CASSLGPLNTEAFF
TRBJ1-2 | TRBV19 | CASSIRVSDYGYTF
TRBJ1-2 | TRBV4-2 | CASSQVGVYGYTF
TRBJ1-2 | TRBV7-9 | CASSLADSGPWGYTF
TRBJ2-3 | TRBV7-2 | CASSLSGAYTDTQYF
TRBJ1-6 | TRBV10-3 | CAIRGGSNSPLHF
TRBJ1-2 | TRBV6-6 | CASSQDTNYGYTF
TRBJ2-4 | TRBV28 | CASSSRDREGNIQYF
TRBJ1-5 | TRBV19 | CASSPEYGSQHF
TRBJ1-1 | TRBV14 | CASSRQAATEAFF
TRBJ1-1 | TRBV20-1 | CSASRMAGGMNTEAFF
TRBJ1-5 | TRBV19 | CASSPNLGSGNQPQHF
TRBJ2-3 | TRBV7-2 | CASSLYGTSTDTQYF
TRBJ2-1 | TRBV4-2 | CASSQGTLTPYNEQFF
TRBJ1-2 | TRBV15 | CATSRDADGGFDGYTF
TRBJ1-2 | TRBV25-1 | CASRGPGANYGYTF
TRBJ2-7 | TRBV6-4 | CASSDTSGGPTYEQYF
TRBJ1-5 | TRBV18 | CASSPGQGSQPQHF
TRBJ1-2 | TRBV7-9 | CASSAWDKVGGYTF
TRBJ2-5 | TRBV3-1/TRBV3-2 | CASSLTSEETQYF
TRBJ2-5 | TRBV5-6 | CASSLVGGKETQYF
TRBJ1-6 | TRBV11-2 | CASRRPGTGDSPLHF
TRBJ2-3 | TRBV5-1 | CASSPRDRGTDTQYF
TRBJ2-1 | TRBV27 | CASSTFGKYNEQFF
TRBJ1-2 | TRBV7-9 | CASTSGINYGYTF
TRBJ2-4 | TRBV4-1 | CASSRSSGTGNENIQYF